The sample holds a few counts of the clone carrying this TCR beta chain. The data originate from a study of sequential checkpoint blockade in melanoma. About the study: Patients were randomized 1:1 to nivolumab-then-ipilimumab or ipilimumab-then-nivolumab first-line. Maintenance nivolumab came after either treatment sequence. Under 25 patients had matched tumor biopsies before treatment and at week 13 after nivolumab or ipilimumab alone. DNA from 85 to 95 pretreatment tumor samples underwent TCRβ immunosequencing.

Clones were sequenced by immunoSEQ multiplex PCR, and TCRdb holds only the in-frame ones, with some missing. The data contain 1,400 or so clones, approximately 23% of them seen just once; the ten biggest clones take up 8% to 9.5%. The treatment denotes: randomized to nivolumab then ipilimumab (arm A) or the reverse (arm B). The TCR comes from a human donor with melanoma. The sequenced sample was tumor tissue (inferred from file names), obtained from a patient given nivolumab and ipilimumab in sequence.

Here the CDR3 reads CASNPAGLGELFF. In DNA, the CDR3 is TGTGCCAGCAATCCAGCGGGGCTGGGGGAGCTGTTTTTT. This rearrangement joins TRBV7-1 to TRBJ2-2; 7 nucleotides agree with TRBD2. TRBV7-1 counts as an open reading frame of uncertain function. The CDR3 length is 13 residues. Trimming removed 7 bases from V and 8 bases from J; junction bases left unmatched: 7.